Below are 15 T cell receptor beta chains sequenced from a single sample in a study of CD8+CD57+ T cells in acquired aplastic anemia. The patients chosen for sequencing had shown expansion of CD8+CD57+ cells (detected by flow cytometry). Researchers used genomic DNA as the template to profile TCR beta VDJ and CDR3. One entry per CDR3 protein, called by TCRdb with MiXCR from the reads. The table has fewer than 300,000 distinct CDR3 sequences, 82% seen once; the top ten hold over 35%. Sequencing input: sorted CD4+, CD8+, or CD8+CD57+ T cells (not recorded which) from PBMCs. These receptors all come from a human donor with aplastic anemia.

As concerns this clonotype: The final CDR3 position lacks the conserved phenylalanine or tryptophan, pointing to a likely read error. It is unclear where the CDR3 begins or ends on the DNA, so no DNA is shown, and the CDR3 is as TCRdb lists it. This chain connects TRBV7-8 to TRBJ1-5. CDR1 is SGHVS and CDR2 is FQNEAQ in the germline V gene. Inclusive of both ends, the CDR3 amounts to 13 amino acids. CDR3 in amino acids: CASSLGGGRDQQY.

The chain has TRBV11-3 and TRBJ2-3, with D possibly being TRBD2 (5 bases). Trimming took off 4 bases at V and 6 bases at J, with 17 bases between the two ends. The CDR3 has 15 amino acids. Germline V CDR1 and CDR2: SGHNT, YENEEA. The CDR3 is CASSSDLAGEDTQYF. CDR3 sequence (DNA): TGTGCCAGCAGCTCAGATCTGGCGGGCGAGGATACGCAGTATTTT. Based on the CDR3 plus reference TRBV11-3 and TRBJ2-3, the full variable domain is EAGVVQSPRYKIIEKKQPVAFWCNPISGHNTLYWYLQNLGQGPELLIRYENEEAVDDSQLPKDRFSAERLKGVDSTLKIQPAELGDSAVYLCASSSDLAGEDTQYFGPGTRLTVL.

V gene TRBV5-6 combines with J gene TRBJ2-1; the D gene is possibly TRBD1 (5 bases). V shed 8 bases and J shed 6 bases, with 21 bases lying between them. The CDR3 has 15 residues. The germline CDR1 and CDR2 sequences are SGHDT and YYEEEE. CDR3 in amino acids: CASSVKGASSNEQFF. Written as DNA, the CDR3 is TGTGCCAGTAGTGTGAAAGGGGCTTCTTCCAATGAGCAGTTCTTC.

Notes on this clonotype: At one end, the junction sequence differs from germline, possibly due to a read error. In nucleotides, the CDR3 is TGTGCCAGCAGCTTAGCTGGCGAGCCCGAGACGCAGTGTTTT. Translating gives CASSLAGEPETQCF. The chain uses TRBV7-8 and TRBJ2-3; D is unclear. Per germline, CDR1 SGHVS and CDR2 FQNEAQ. The CDR3 runs to 14 residues.

V is TRBV12-3 or TRBV12-4 and J is TRBJ1-1; D might be TRBD1 (5 bases). V was shortened by 5 bases and J by 6 bases, with 16 bases between the two germline ends. The length of the CDR3 is 14 residues. In DNA, the CDR3 is TGTGCCAGCAGTCTCTTCGGGGGGAGTGCTGAAGCTTTCTTT. It is translated as CASSLFGGSAEAFF.

This chain connects TRBV7-9 to TRBJ1-6; maybe TRBD1 (6 bases). Germline V CDR1 and CDR2: SEHNR, FQNEAQ (reference sequence). This CDR3 is 15 amino acids long. V was shortened by 5 bases and J by 9 bases, with 17 bases between the two germline ends. The chain's CDR3 is CASSNGGHRGSPLHF. CDR3 coding DNA: TGTGCCAGCAGCAACGGGGGACATCGTGGTTCACCCCTCCACTTT.

Regarding this clonotype: The junction does not match germline at one end; this may be a read error. The chain has TRBV7-3 and TRBJ1-1, with 7 bases lining up with TRBD1. Germline CDR1 is SGHTA and CDR2 is FQGTGA. The CDR3 consists of 14 residues. CDR3 bases: TGTGCCAGCAGCTTAGGTCTGACAGGGAACACTGAAGTCTTT. Residues: CASSLGLTGNTEVF.

The chain combines TRBV7-2 with TRBJ1-1, with a possible D match to TRBD1 (5 bases). V was cut by 0 bases and J by 6 bases, with 14 bases left in between. This CDR3 is built from 15 residues. Germline loops: CDR1 SGHTA, CDR2 FQGNSA. This chain's CDR3 is CASSLARGANSEAFF. The CDR3 nucleotides are TGTGCCAGCAGCTTAGCACGGGGCGCCAACTCTGAAGCTTTCTTT.

This clonotype was observed a few times. The chain combines TRBV30 with TRBJ1-3, with 7 nucleotides matching TRBD1. V lost 4 bases to trimming and J lost 4 bases; unmatched junction nucleotides: 4. The CDR3 spans 13 residues. The germline V gene has CDR1 GTSNPN and CDR2 SVGIG (reference sequence). The CDR3 loop is CAWTRDSGNTIYF. The CDR3 bases are TGTGCCTGGACCCGGGACAGCGGAAACACCATATATTTT.

This chain connects TRBV7-8 to TRBJ2-7, with D maybe TRBD2 (6 bases). V was cut by 3 bases and J by 4 bases, with 25 bases left in between. The germline gives CDR1 SGHVS, CDR2 FQNEAQ. The CDR3 runs to 18 residues. CDR3: CASSFQPGGKTLYYEQYV. CDR3 nucleotide sequence: TGTGCCAGCAGCTTTCAGCCAGGCGGGAAAACGCTGTATTACGAGCAGTACGTC.

Concerning this clonotype: No conserved phenylalanine or tryptophan is present at the end of the CDR3, so a read error is the likely explanation. The DNA is left out, because the CDR3 cannot be placed on it with certainty; the CDR3 is given as TCRdb lists it. The V call is TRBV2, the J call TRBJ1-5. The germline V gene encodes CDR1 SNHLY and CDR2 FYNNEI. The CDR3 adds up to 14 amino acids, both ends counted. CDR3 sequence: CASSEAYSNQHYLG.

Worth noting for this clonotype: A junction end diverges from the germline sequence, so it may reflect a read error. The J gene is TRBJ1-2, the V gene TRBV7-9, with D hard to call. The length of the CDR3 is 15 residues. Germline V gives CDR1 SEHNR, CDR2 FQNEAQ (reference sequence). CDR3 DNA sequence: TGTGCCAGCAGCTTGACAACGGGCGCCGACACTGGCAACACCTTC. Protein: CASSLTTGADTGNTF.

The V and J genes are TRBV7-9 and TRBJ2-7, with D maybe TRBD1 (6 bases). V was shortened by 5 bases and J by 5 bases, with 28 bases between the two germline ends. The germline gives CDR1 SEHNR, CDR2 FQNEAQ (reference sequence). This CDR3 is 18 amino acids long. For the CDR3, the DNA is TGTGCCAGCAGCCCCGGGCCCACAGGGAATTCACCCCTCCACGAGCAGTACGTC. Protein product: CASSPGPTGNSPLHEQYV.

V usage is TRBV19 and J usage is TRBJ1-2; no clear D. V dropped 5 bases and J dropped 3 bases, with 10 bases sitting between them. Germline V gene lookup returns CDR1 LNHDA and CDR2 SQIVND (reference sequence). The CDR3 is made up of 13 amino acids. The CDR3 reads CASSAGTDYGYTF. The DNA of the CDR3 is TGTGCCAGTAGTGCCGGCACCGACTATGGCTACACCTTC. Complete variable domain (other parts from reference TRBV19 and TRBJ1-2): DGGITQSPKYLFRKEGQNVTLSCEQNLNHDAMYWYRQDPGQGLRLIYYSQIVNDFQKGDIAEGYSVSREKKESFPLTVTSAQKNPTAFYLCASSAGTDYGYTFGSGTRLTVV.

V is TRBV12-3 or TRBV12-4 and J is TRBJ2-7, with D possibly TRBD2 on 5 matching bases. The better agreement between TRBJ2-1 and the DNA end casts doubt on the J call. The CDR3 contains 13 residues. CDR3 DNA sequence: TGTGCCAGCAGTTTCGCGGCTAGCAACGAGCAGTTCTTC. Amino acid sequence: CASSFAASNEQFF.